A single sample gave rise to the 23 T cell receptor beta chains below, sequenced in a study of blood T cell repertoires in COVID-19. Sequencing used immunoSEQ multiplex PCR; TCRdb keeps in-frame clones, though not all of them. The data contain approximately 94,000 clones, roughly 87% of them seen just once; the ten biggest clones take up approximately 7.3%. Sequencing was performed on peripheral blood. These receptors originate from a young man in a cohort sampled during active COVID-19.

The chain employs TRBV5-6 and TRBJ2-2; a possible D gene is TRBD2 (5 bases). Trimming cost V 4 bases and J 0 bases, with 10 bases left between them. The CDR3 is made up of 15 amino acids. The V gene's germline CDR1 is SGHDT and CDR2 YYEEEE. The CDR3 loop reads CASSRERSNTGELFF. In nucleotides, the CDR3 is TGTGCCAGCAGCAGGGAGCGGTCGAACACCGGGGAGCTGTTTTTT.

The CDR3 is CASSAGLVSTGELFF. As DNA, the CDR3 is TGTGCCAGCAGCGCAGGACTAGTCAGCACCGGGGAGCTGTTTTTT. The chain has TRBV9 and TRBJ2-2, with 7 bases fitting TRBD2. V dropped 3 bases and J dropped 4; count of bases not matched to a gene: 6. The length of the CDR3 is 15 residues. Germline assignment: CDR1 SGDLS and CDR2 YYNGEE.

The chain joins TRBV12-2 to TRBJ2-7; TRBD1, the D gene given by the table, was not confirmed from the DNA. TRBV12-2 is a pseudogene. CDR3 length: 18 residues. The CDR3 here is CASRLVPLDRIVSYEQYF. The DNA for the CDR3 is TGTGCAAGTCGCTTAGTCCCCCTGGACAGGATCGTCTCCTACGAGCAGTACTTC.

This sequence joins TRBV5-1 and TRBJ2-5, with a weak D call TRBD1 (5 bases). The CDR3 loop spans 15 amino acids. V lost 0 bases and J 5 bases, leaving 14 bases between the germline ends. Germline V gene lookup returns CDR1 SGHRS and CDR2 YFSETQ. The CDR3 DNA sequence: TGCGCCAGCAGCTTGGCCGACTCAGGGTGGGAGACCCAGTACTTC. As protein: CASSLADSGWETQYF.

The V and J genes are TRBV5-6 and TRBJ1-5; 9 positions match TRBD1. The CDR3 sequence is 19 residues long. V lost 0 bases to trimming and J lost 4 bases; unmatched junction nucleotides: 14. Per the germline V gene, CDR1 is SGHDT and CDR2 is YYEEEE. CDR3 DNA: TGTGCCAGCAGCTTGGAGGGCGGGACAGGGAGGATAGTGAATCAGCCCCAGCATTTT. Protein: CASSLEGGTGRIVNQPQHF.

V is TRBV10-1 and J is TRBJ1-6, with 8 nucleotides matching TRBD1. The CDR3 loop spans 16 amino acids. V dropped 7 bases and J dropped 4; count of bases not matched to a gene: 9. Germline CDR1 is WNHNN and CDR2 is SYGVQD (reference sequence). In nucleotides, the CDR3 is TGCGCCAGCATTACAGGGGGTTCTCGATATAATTCACCCCTCCACTTT. Its translation is CASITGGSRYNSPLHF.

The gene calls are TRBV5-5 and TRBJ1-5, with D perhaps TRBD1 (6 bases). Germline CDR1 SGHKS, CDR2 YYEKEE (reference sequence). The length of the CDR3 is 14 residues. Trimming left V 3 bases short and J 6 bases short, with 13 bases between. The CDR3 nucleotides read TGTGCCAGCAGCTCAGGGGAGTCGGGTCAGCCCCAGCATTTT. Its protein is CASSSGESGQPQHF.

The genes are TRBV5-6 and TRBJ1-4; 10 bases match TRBD1. The J segment lost 4 bases and the V segment lost 4 bases, leaving 4 bases of the junction unmatched. The germline CDR1 and CDR2 sequences are SGHDT and YYEEEE. The CDR3 has 15 residues. The CDR3 sequence: CASSRQGAGNEKLFF. The CDR3 DNA is TGTGCCAGCAGCCGACAGGGGGCAGGTAATGAAAAACTGTTTTTT.

The rearrangement joins TRBV24-1 to TRBJ2-5; D perhaps matches TRBD2 (7 bases). This CDR3 is built from 16 residues. Germline CDR1 reads KGHDR; CDR2 reads SFDVKD. With 4 bases removed from V and 4 bases from J, the gap between germline ends came to 18 bases. The CDR3 nucleotides read TGTGCCACCAGTGAACTTGTCGGGGGGCGCGGAGAGACCCAGTACTTC. It translates to CATSELVGGRGETQYF.

The J gene is TRBJ2-7, the V gene TRBV5-4, with a tentative D call TRBD2 (5 bases). V lost 0 bases, J lost 0 bases, and 10 bases lay in between. CDR1 and CDR2 from the germline V gene are SGHNT and YYREEE (reference sequence). This CDR3 spans 15 amino acids. The CDR3 sequence: CASSLAVRASYEQYF. The CDR3, as DNA: TGTGCCAGCAGCTTGGCGGTGCGGGCCTCCTACGAGCAGTACTTC.

This chain joins TRBV3-1 (or the pseudogene TRBV3-2) and TRBJ2-5; 15 bases align to TRBD2. This CDR3 contains 18 residues. From germline, CDR1 is LGHDT and CDR2 YNNKEL (reference sequence). The V and J ends lost 1 base and 2 bases, in that order; junction bases with no gene match: 5. The CDR3 loop is CASSQAGLAGGEQETQYF. The CDR3 nucleotides read TGTGCCAGCAGCCAAGCGGGACTAGCGGGGGGCGAACAAGAGACCCAGTACTTC.

The chain employs TRBV11-1 and TRBJ1-2; 8 bases line up with TRBD1. CDR1 and CDR2 from the germline V gene are SGHAT and FQDESV (reference sequence). The ends lost 3 bases at V and 3 bases at J; junction bases unmatched: 0. The CDR3 is 13 residues long. The CDR3 sequence: CASSLDRDYGYTF. The CDR3 DNA sequence: TGTGCCAGCAGCTTGGACAGGGACTATGGCTACACCTTC.

The chain couples TRBV15 to TRBJ1-4, with D possibly TRBD1 on 6 matching bases. V gave up 2 bases and J gave up 6 bases, with 13 bases separating them. This CDR3 is built from 15 residues. Germline assignment: CDR1 LNHNV and CDR2 YYDKDF (reference sequence). The CDR3, as DNA: TGTGCCACCAGCAGATCAGGGGTGGGGGATGAAAAACTGTTTTTT. Amino acids: CATSRSGVGDEKLFF.

The CDR3 here is CASSELAQGARTEAFF. The CDR3 coding sequence is TGTGCCAGCAGTGAATTGGCTCAAGGGGCACGTACTGAAGCTTTCTTT. The V and J genes are TRBV25-1 and TRBJ1-1; D possibly corresponds to TRBD1 (5 bases). Trimming left V 1 base short and J 5 bases short, with 17 bases between. Germline CDR1 is MGHDK and CDR2 is SYGVNS. There are 16 residues in the CDR3.

The genes are TRBV3-1 (or the pseudogene TRBV3-2) and TRBJ2-5, with 13 positions matching TRBD2. Germline V CDR1 and CDR2: LGHDT, YNNKEL (reference sequence). V was pared by 4 bases and J by 9 bases, with 17 bases of the junction left unmatched. CDR3 length: 18 residues. CDR3 amino acids: CASSRKDTSGGAPAAQYF. The CDR3 DNA follows: TGTGCCAGCAGCCGGAAGGATACTAGCGGGGGGGCCCCGGCGGCCCAGTACTTC.

The CDR3 DNA is TGTGCCAGCAGCTTACCTCTAGCGGGGAAAAACATTCAGTACTTC. This encodes CASSLPLAGKNIQYF. The chain is built from TRBV7-2 and TRBJ2-4, with 9 bases that match TRBD2. The CDR3 loop spans 15 amino acids. Germline V lookup: CDR1 SGHTA, CDR2 FQGNSA. The J segment lost 4 bases and the V segment lost 2 bases, leaving 3 bases of the junction unmatched. Using reference TRBV7-2 and TRBJ2-4 for the parts outside the CDR3, the full variable domain is GAGVSQSPSNKVTEKGKDVELRCDPISGHTALYWYRQSLGQGLEFLIYFQGNSAPDKSGLPSDRFSAERTGGSVSTLTIQRTQQEDSAVYLCASSLPLAGKNIQYFGAGTRLSVL.

The chain employs TRBV11-1 and TRBJ1-3; TRBD1 matches at 11 bases. Germline CDR1 and CDR2: SGHAT and FQDESV (reference sequence). The CDR3 covers 16 residues. J was trimmed by 2 bases and V by 4 bases; bases with no gene match: 4. The CDR3 region is CASSSRDRGTGNTIYF. CDR3 DNA sequence: TGTGCCAGCAGCTCGCGGGACAGGGGGACTGGAAACACCATATATTTT.

The rearrangement links TRBV20-1 to TRBJ1-1, with 7 nucleotides matching TRBD1. From germline, CDR1 is DFQATT and CDR2 SNEGSKA (reference sequence). CDR3 length: 11 residues. The J segment lost 12 bases and the V segment lost 6 bases, leaving 10 bases of the junction unmatched. CDR3 coding DNA: TGCAGTGCGATCAGACAGGGTATTCCTTTCTTT. Encoded protein: CSAIRQGIPFF.

This chain joins TRBV5-3 and TRBJ1-4, with 9 nucleotides matching TRBD1. TRBV5-3 is an ORF, and what it does is uncertain. The V segment lost 5 bases and the J segment 0 bases; nucleotides outside the gene matches: 11. The CDR3 has 18 residues. CDR3 nucleotides: TGTGCCAGAAGGTGTTCCGGGACAGGGACATCAACTAATGAAAAACTGTTTTTT. It encodes CARRCSGTGTSTNEKLFF.

This chain joins TRBV18 and TRBJ1-1; 10 bases line up with TRBD1. The CDR3 has 16 amino acids. Germline V gives CDR1 KGHSH, CDR2 LQKENI. The V and J ends lost 3 bases and 1 base, in that order; junction bases with no gene match: 5. CDR3 sequence (DNA): TGTGCCAGCTCACCTTTCGGACAGGGGGGGAACACTGAAGCTTTCTTT. Translated: CASSPFGQGGNTEAFF.

This chain uses TRBV2 with TRBJ2-5; 8 nucleotides line up with TRBD1. Germline V lookup: CDR1 SNHLY, CDR2 FYNNEI. V lost 8 bases and J lost 2; bases outside the gene matches: 7. This CDR3 has 14 amino acids. CDR3 nucleotide sequence: TGTGCCAGCTCGGGCAGGGGGCGTCAAGAGACCCAGTACTTC. Protein product: CASSGRGRQETQYF.

CDR3 loop: CASSGQGGGQPQHF. Here the CDR3 DNA reads TGCGCCAGCAGCGGACAGGGGGGCGGTCAGCCCCAGCATTTT. The chain recombines TRBV5-1 with TRBJ1-5, with 10 bases matching TRBD1. The length of the CDR3 is 14 residues. V trimming: 4 bases; J trimming: 6 bases; junction bases outside the gene matches: 4. In germline, CDR1 is SGHRS, CDR2 YFSETQ. Using reference TRBV5-1 and TRBJ1-5 for the parts outside the CDR3, the full variable domain is KAGVTQTPRYLIKTRGQQVTLSCSPISGHRSVSWYQQTPGQGLQFLFEYFSETQRNKGNFPGRFSGRQFSNSRSEMNVSTLELGDSALYLCASSGQGGGQPQHFGDGTRLSIL.

The chain joins TRBV6-5 to TRBJ2-7; 7 nucleotides align to TRBD2. The CDR3 covers 16 residues. V lost 0 bases, J lost 3 bases, and 8 bases stayed unmatched. Germline-derived CDR1 and CDR2 are MNHEY and SVGAGI. CDR3 residues: CASSYSVGGEGYEQYF. The DNA for the CDR3 is TGTGCCAGCAGTTACTCGGTTGGGGGGGAGGGCTACGAGCAGTACTTC.